The rows below give T cell receptor beta chains drawn from one sample of a study of T-cell memory formation after mild COVID-19. MiXCR, applied by TCRdb to the 5' RACE reads, yields one record per CDR3 protein. Of a few hundred thousand distinct CDR3 sequences listed, around 8% are singletons. The sequenced sample consisted of PBMCs or a T cell subset sorted from them (not recorded which). Source of these receptors: a man younger than 35 who had mild COVID-19 (a few samples of this study predate the infection). Cell type and time point are not known. Each CDR3 is given with its conserved first and last residue. D genes are given only for firm matches. Clone size is not always given. Where it is, it says once, few, many or a class for expanded clones.

clone_size | d_call | j_call | v_call | cdr3_nt | cdr3_aa
few | TRBD1 | TRBJ2-5 | TRBV6-5 | TGTGCCAGCAGTCGGGACAGGGACGTAAGGACCCAGTACTTC | CASSRDRDVRTQYF
many | TRBD2 | TRBJ2-2 | TRBV7-2 | TGTGCCAGCAGCTTGAGGGCGGGGGAGCGCGGGGAGCTGTTTTTT | CASSLRAGERGELFF
NA | TRBD1 | TRBJ2-6 | TRBV9 | TGTGCCAGCAGCGCTACAGGGGGAATCCCTGGGGCCAACGTCCTGACTTTC | CASSATGGIPGANVLTF
many | TRBD2 | TRBJ2-3 | TRBV7-6 | TGTGCCAGCAGCTCCCCCGGGACTAGCGAGTATGACCCTGTTGGCACAGATACGCAGTATTTT | CASSSPGTSEYDPVGTDTQYF
few | NA | TRBJ2-5 | TRBV20-1 | TGCAGTGCTACCAACAGGGTCACTCGGGAGACCCAGTACTTC | CSATNRVTRETQYF
few | NA | TRBJ1-5 | TRBV15 | TGTGCCACCAGCCCGGGGCGGACGGGTCAGCCCCAGCATTTT | CATSPGRTGQPQHF
few | NA | TRBJ2-2 | TRBV7-3 | TGTGCCAGCAGCCCAACCGGGGTACCCGGGGAGCTGTTTTTT | CASSPTGVPGELFF
NA | NA | TRBJ2-2 | TRBV4-3 | TGCGCCAGCAGCCCCTTACAGGGAAGTGGATCCGGGGAGCTGTTTTTT | CASSPLQGSGSGELFF
few | TRBD1 | TRBJ1-6 | TRBV12-3/TRBV12-4 | TGTGCCAGCAGATCCCGGGACAGGGGTGTCATAGCACCCCTCCACTTT | CASRSRDRGVIAPLHF
few | NA | TRBJ2-6 | TRBV5-1 | TGCGCCAGCAGAAGTACAGGGCTCGCTGGGGCCAACGTCCTGACTTTC | CASRSTGLAGANVLTF
NA | NA | TRBJ2-5 | TRBV5-1 | TGCGCCAGCACCTTGACAGGATCGAAGACCCAGTACTTC | CASTLTGSKTQYF
NA | TRBD2 | TRBJ2-2 | TRBV9 | TGTGCCAGCAGCGGACTAGCGGGAGGGGGAACCGGGGAGCTGTTTTTT | CASSGLAGGGTGELFF
many | TRBD2 | TRBJ2-1 | TRBV10-3 | TGTGCCATCACCTCGGGACTAGCGGGGGCCGATGAGCAGTTCTTC | CAITSGLAGADEQFF
many | NA | TRBJ2-7 | TRBV11-2 | TGTGCCAGCAGCTTTAGGTTTTCCTACGAGCAGTACTTC | CASSFRFSYEQYF
NA | TRBD1 | TRBJ1-4 | TRBV14 | TGTGCCAGCAGCTTGTACAGGGGAACTAATGAAAAACTGTTTTTT | CASSLYRGTNEKLFF
NA | NA | TRBJ1-3 | TRBV7-8 | TGTGCCAGCAGCTTAGACAGCTTTGGAAACACCATATATTTT | CASSLDSFGNTIYF
NA | NA | TRBJ2-5 | TRBV27 | TGTGCCAGCAGTTCTGCGGGACAGCCTTTGAGGGGGGCCCAGTACTTC | CASSSAGQPLRGAQYF
NA | NA | TRBJ2-5 | TRBV7-2 | TGTGCCAGCAGCTTATTCGAGGGAGAGACCCAGTACTTC | CASSLFEGETQYF
NA | NA | TRBJ1-1 | TRBV7-2 | TGTGCCAGCAGCTTAGTTGCCGAGAACACTGAAGCTTTCTTT | CASSLVAENTEAFF
few | TRBD1 | TRBJ1-5 | TRBV12-3/TRBV12-4 | TGTGCCAGCAGTTTAGGGACAGGGGGCTCGGGGCAGCCCCAGCATTTT | CASSLGTGGSGQPQHF
NA | NA | TRBJ1-2 | TRBV5-1 | TGCGCCAGCAGCGCGGACACTAGGGACTATGGCTACACCTTC | CASSADTRDYGYTF
few | TRBD2 | TRBJ2-7 | TRBV7-2 | TGTGCCAGCAGCCCTTTAGCGGGGGTTGCGGAGCAGTACTTC | CASSPLAGVAEQYF